A single sample gave rise to the 11 T cell receptor beta chains below, sequenced in a study of T cells expressing NK-cell markers. TCRdb re-called the 5' RACE reads and shows each CDR3 protein once, DNA omitted. The clone table shows some 120,000 distinct CDR3 sequences, with the ten largest holding roughly 18%. Sequencing input: blood T cells: a sorted CD56 or NKG2C T cell subset, CD4+ or CD8+ T cells, or bulk PBMC T cells (not recorded which). These receptors were obtained from a woman aged 18-70 years in good health.

The chain's CDR3 is CASSALTGTMNTEAFF. The J gene is TRBJ1-1, the V gene TRBV5-6; TCRdb's assignment of TRBD1 cannot be checked, as there is no DNA. The CDR3 is 16 residues long. The V gene's germline CDR1 is SGHDT and CDR2 YYEEEE.

V gene TRBV7-2 combines with J gene TRBJ1-4. From germline, CDR1 is SGHTA and CDR2 FQGNSA. The CDR3 covers 15 residues. CDR3 amino acids: CASSLGVGPGEKLFF.

The J gene is TRBJ2-7, the V gene TRBV4-3; the D gene TCRdb calls, TRBD1, cannot be checked with no DNA. The CDR3 totals 14 residues. Germline values: CDR1 LGHNA, CDR2 YSLEER. CDR3 sequence: CASSQAGGDYEQYF.

The V and J genes are TRBV7-9 and TRBJ1-5; TCRdb indicates TRBD1, and absent DNA this call remains unverified. This CDR3 has 14 amino acids. Germline V CDR1 and CDR2: SEHNR, FQNEAQ (reference sequence). The CDR3: CASSPRGGNQPQHF.

V usage is TRBV9 and J usage is TRBJ2-7; TCRdb's D call, TRBD1, is unchecked because there is no DNA. The CDR3 is made up of 14 amino acids. From germline, CDR1 is SGDLS and CDR2 YYNGEE. CDR3 protein: CASSVGQGTYEQYF.

The chain has TRBV7-9 and TRBJ2-5. This CDR3 is built from 12 residues. Germline CDR1 and CDR2: SEHNR and FQNEAQ (reference sequence). The CDR3 sequence: CASSFTGETQYF.

V and J are TRBV7-2 and TRBJ2-1; TCRdb's D gene call, TRBD2, goes unchecked for lack of DNA. Germline CDR1 is SGHTA and CDR2 is FQGNSA. The CDR3 loop spans 15 amino acids. CDR3 protein: CASSPTSSKNNEQFF.

This sequence joins TRBV28 and TRBJ2-1. CDR1 is MDHEN and CDR2 is SYDVKM in the germline V gene. The CDR3 length is 19 residues. CDR3 residues: CASSGSDVSQFGSYNEQFF. The full variable domain, rest sourced from reference TRBV28 and TRBJ2-1, is DVKVTQSSRYLVKRTGEKVFLECVQDMDHENMFWYRQDPGLGLRLIYFSYDVKMKEKGDIPEGYSVSREKKERFSLILESASTNQTSMYLCASSGSDVSQFGSYNEQFFGPGTRLTVL.

V usage is TRBV4-1 and J usage is TRBJ2-3. The CDR3 is made up of 12 amino acids. Germline V gene data show CDR1 as MGHRA and CDR2 as YSYEKL. This CDR3 reads CASSQGSYTQYF.

The chain joins TRBV7-2 to TRBJ1-6. Germline V gene sequence: CDR1 SGHTA, CDR2 FQGNSA. CDR3 length: 13 residues. This chain's CDR3 is CASSDARNSPLHF.

The chain recombines TRBV20-1 with TRBJ2-4; no DNA is available, so the TRBD2 call from TCRdb remains unchecked. There are 17 residues in the CDR3. In germline, CDR1 is DFQATT, CDR2 SNEGSKA (reference sequence). The CDR3 sequence is CSARSSGLDLAKNIQYF.